What follows are 14 T cell receptor beta chains derived from one specimen sequenced in a study of shared clonotypes between healthy human individuals. TCRdb's copy holds only in-frame clones and misses some; the assay was immunoSEQ multiplex PCR. There are more than 2 million clones in the sample; 95% occur only once, and about 0.13% lies in the top ten. The material sequenced was naive CD4+ T cells sorted from blood. Subset denoted: CD45RA+ positively selected. These receptors originate from a man aged 18 to 29 in good health.

The rearrangement links TRBV28 to TRBJ1-5, with a tentative D call TRBD1 (5 bases). The CDR3 length is 15 residues. Germline V gene data show CDR1 as MDHEN and CDR2 as SYDVKM. V lost 3 bases, J lost 1 base, and 10 bases lay in between. The CDR3 reads CASSLQGPSNQPQHF. CDR3 nucleotides: TGTGCCAGCAGTTTGCAGGGTCCCAGCAATCAGCCCCAGCATTTT. Full variable domain (rest looked up from reference TRBV28 and TRBJ1-5): DVKVTQSSRYLVKRTGEKVFLECVQDMDHENMFWYRQDPGLGLRLIYFSYDVKMKEKGDIPEGYSVSREKKERFSLILESASTNQTSMYLCASSLQGPSNQPQHFGDGTRLSIL.

The genes are TRBV5-1 and TRBJ1-6, with D possibly TRBD1 on 6 matching bases. Germline values: CDR1 SGHRS, CDR2 YFSETQ. The length of the CDR3 is 16 residues. V dropped 5 bases and J dropped 7 bases, with 19 bases sitting between them. CDR3 loop: CASRDLDSLGNSPLHF. In DNA form, the CDR3 reads TGCGCCAGCAGAGACTTGGACAGCCTGGGGAATTCACCCCTCCACTTT.

The chain uses TRBV5-1 and TRBJ2-5; the match to TRBD2 covers 9 bases. The V gene end was trimmed by 4 bases and the J gene end by 4 bases; junction bases not matched to a gene: 11. CDR3 length: 16 amino acids. Germline loops: CDR1 SGHRS, CDR2 YFSETQ. The DNA for the CDR3 is TGCGCCAGCAGCGAGGGGGCTAGCGGGATAGCAGAGACCCAGTACTTC. Its translation: CASSEGASGIAETQYF.

This clone appeared a single time. The chain combines TRBV13 with TRBJ2-7; a weak D match, TRBD2 (5 bases). This CDR3 contains 15 residues. CDR1 and CDR2 (germline): PRHDT, FYEKMQ (reference sequence). Trimming took off 0 bases at V and 5 bases at J, with 14 bases between the two ends. CDR3 protein: CASSLGRSGTDEQYF. The CDR3 DNA sequence: TGTGCCAGCAGCTTAGGCCGGTCGGGAACGGACGAGCAGTACTTC.

The gene calls are TRBV28 and TRBJ1-1; possibly TRBD1 for D (5 bases). V was cut by 4 bases and J by 9 bases, with 12 bases left in between. The CDR3 sequence is 12 residues long. Germline lookup yields CDR1 MDHEN and CDR2 SYDVKM. The CDR3 nucleotides are TGTGCCAGCAGTTCCCTCAGGGTGAAAGCTTTCTTT. It encodes CASSSLRVKAFF.

This chain uses TRBV29-1 with TRBJ1-1; weak D call: TRBD1 (5 bases). V was cut by 0 bases and J by 1 base, with 12 bases left in between. CDR1 and CDR2 (germline): SQVTM, ANQGSEA. The CDR3 consists of 15 residues. CDR3 nucleotide sequence: TGCAGCGTTGAAGATAGGCAGGGTGGGAACACTGAAGCTTTCTTT. Protein product: CSVEDRQGGNTEAFF. The entire variable domain, with the rest obtained from reference TRBV29-1 and TRBJ1-1, is as follows: SAVISQKPSRDICQRGTSLTIQCQVDSQVTMMFWYRQQPGQSLTLIATANQGSEATYESGFVIDKFPISRPNLTFSTLTVSNMSPEDSSIYLCSVEDRQGGNTEAFFGQGTRLTVV.

The chain employs TRBV6-6 and TRBJ2-5; 14 nucleotides line up with TRBD2. Germline V gene sequence: CDR1 MNHNY, CDR2 SVGAGI (reference sequence). There are 15 residues in the CDR3. With V trimmed by 5 bases and J by 3 bases, 2 bases remained unmatched. This CDR3 reads CASSPTSGREETQYF. CDR3 bases: TGTGCCAGCAGTCCGACTAGCGGGAGGGAAGAGACCCAGTACTTC.

The table lists this clone with a few counts. The J gene is TRBJ1-2, the V gene TRBV9; 8 nucleotides agree with TRBD1. J lost 7 bases, V lost 7 bases, and 9 bases had no gene match. The CDR3 covers 13 residues. Germline CDR1 is SGDLS and CDR2 is YYNGEE. The CDR3 DNA follows: TGTGCCAGCGGAGACAGGGGCGCGGCTGGCTACACCTTC. The encoded protein is CASGDRGAAGYTF.

The V and J genes are TRBV9 and TRBJ1-1; D not certain. CDR1 and CDR2 from the germline V gene are SGDLS and YYNGEE. This CDR3 is 15 amino acids long. The V end lost 0 bases, the J end lost 3 bases, and 12 bases lay between the germline ends. The CDR3 loop reads CASSVEGRTDTEAFF. In DNA, the CDR3 is TGTGCCAGCAGCGTAGAAGGACGGACTGACACTGAAGCTTTCTTT.

About this clone: The same CDR3 is also encoded by other DNA sequences in this sample. The V and J genes are TRBV6-5 and TRBJ2-7; 7 bases are a match to TRBD1. This CDR3 is 13 amino acids long. After removal of 4 bases from V and 2 bases from J, the junction contained 2 bases not matched to a gene. The germline V gene has CDR1 MNHEY and CDR2 SVGAGI. As DNA, the CDR3 is TGTGCCAGCAGTTCGGACAGGACCTACGAGCAGTACTTC. This encodes CASSSDRTYEQYF.

The V call is TRBV18, the J call TRBJ2-2, with a tentative D call TRBD2 (5 bases). The V and J ends lost 6 bases and 3 bases respectively, with 17 bases between them. CDR1 is KGHSH, CDR2 LQKENI, per germline. The CDR3 runs to 16 residues. The CDR3 spells CASSRTPAAYTGELFF. The CDR3 DNA reads as TGTGCCAGCTCCCGAACCCCAGCGGCCTACACCGGGGAGCTGTTTTTT.

The chain recombines TRBV6-5 with TRBJ1-6, with 8 bases aligning to TRBD1. Unmatched junction bases numbered 3, after V lost 4 bases and J lost 4 bases. The CDR3 covers 15 residues. Germline CDR1 MNHEY, CDR2 SVGAGI. The CDR3 is CASSSRGLYNSPLHF. In DNA form, the CDR3 reads TGTGCCAGCAGTTCCAGGGGGCTATATAATTCACCCCTCCACTTT.

The rearrangement uses TRBV5-4 and TRBJ2-7, with TRBD2 matching over 7 bases. The germline gives CDR1 SGHNT, CDR2 YYREEE (reference sequence). Trimming took 4 bases from V and 0 from J; bases not matched to a gene: 13. This CDR3 has 17 residues. DNA of the CDR3: TGTGCCAGCAGCCAGGGAACTAGCGCAAAGAGCTCCTACGAGCAGTACTTC. Its translation is CASSQGTSAKSSYEQYF.

The V call is TRBV2, the J call TRBJ1-3; the D gene is possibly TRBD1 (5 bases). Germline CDR1 SNHLY, CDR2 FYNNEI. The CDR3 is made up of 13 amino acids. Trimming shortened V by 8 bases and J by 6 bases, and 14 bases separated the two germline ends. The CDR3 DNA is TGTGCCAGCTTCCGGGACGCCCAAAACACCATATATTTT. It translates to CASFRDAQNTIYF.